One sample yielded the 24 T cell receptor beta chains listed below, sequenced in a study of CD8 T cells in Susac syndrome. The RNA, roughly 0.45 to 1 ug, was put through reverse transcription using random hexamers. TCRdb ran MiXCR on the immunoSEQ multiplex PCR reads and lists one entry per CDR3 protein. The table has more than 250,000 distinct CDR3 sequences, 90% to 95% seen once. The sample consisted of CD4+ T cells from PBMCs. Receptor source: a human donor with multiple sclerosis.

The rearrangement joins TRBV12-3 or TRBV12-4 to TRBJ2-3; D is ambiguous. V lost 8 bases, J lost 2 bases, and 8 bases lay in between. This CDR3 is built from 12 residues. The CDR3 is CASRLTTDTQYF. In DNA, the CDR3 is TGTGCCAGCCGCTTAACCACAGATACGCAGTATTTT.

The chain uses TRBV20-1 and TRBJ1-1; D perhaps matches TRBD1 (5 bases). This CDR3 region has 16 residues. Germline V CDR1 and CDR2: DFQATT, SNEGSKA (reference sequence). The V end lost 1 base, the J end lost 0 bases, and 15 bases lay between the germline ends. Here the CDR3 reads CSARGLGAPMNTEAFF. The CDR3 DNA reads TGCAGTGCTAGAGGTTTAGGGGCTCCTATGAACACTGAAGCTTTCTTT.

The chain combines TRBV6-1 with TRBJ2-5, with D hard to call. With 6 bases removed from V and 1 base from J, the gap between germline ends came to 9 bases. The CDR3 sequence is 13 residues long. The germline V gene encodes CDR1 MNHNS and CDR2 SASEGT. CDR3 nucleotides: TGTGCCAGCAGATCGATACCCCAAGAGACCCAGTACTTC. It encodes CASRSIPQETQYF.

The genes are TRBV2 and TRBJ2-7; D may be TRBD1 (5 bases). This CDR3 has 12 residues. Germline V gene lookup returns CDR1 SNHLY and CDR2 FYNNEI. V lost 7 bases, J lost 10 bases, and 17 bases lay in between. The CDR3 sequence is CASTQQNRIQYF. The CDR3 region has the DNA TGTGCCAGCACCCAACAAAACAGGATACAGTACTTC.

The chain couples TRBV6-1 to TRBJ2-3; D remains unclear. Germline lookup yields CDR1 MNHNS and CDR2 SASEGT. The CDR3 spans 13 residues. The ends were cut back, 6 bases at V and 2 bases at J, with 9 bases in the middle. The CDR3 here is CASRKDLTDTQYF. Written as DNA, the CDR3 is TGTGCCAGCAGGAAAGACCTCACAGATACGCAGTATTTT.

The V and J genes are TRBV12-3 or TRBV12-4 and TRBJ2-1; 8 bases map to TRBD1. V lost 6 bases to trimming and J lost 1 base; unmatched junction nucleotides: 8. The CDR3 contains 16 residues. The CDR3 sequence: CASRLNTGGSYNEQFF. The CDR3 DNA is TGTGCCAGCAGACTCAATACAGGGGGATCCTACAATGAGCAGTTCTTC.

This clonotype was detected once. Mismatch with germline at one junction end may stem from a read error. Here the CDR3 reads CASSTRQVLKTGNGELFF. The DNA for the CDR3 is TGTGCCAGTAGTACGAGACAGGTTCTTAAAACTGGTAACGGGGAGCTGTTTTTC. The chain uses TRBV19 and TRBJ2-2, with D perhaps matching TRBD1 (6 bases). CDR3 length: 18 residues. Germline V lookup: CDR1 LNHDA, CDR2 SQIVND (reference sequence).

V gene TRBV10-3 combines with J gene TRBJ1-1, with TRBD1 as a possible D gene (6 bases). CDR1 and CDR2 from the germline V gene are ENHRY and SYGVKD. V lost 4 bases, J lost 1 base, and 10 bases lay in between. The CDR3 consists of 14 residues. CDR3 protein: CAISGARGNTEAFF. Written as DNA, the CDR3 is TGTGCCATCAGTGGGGCCAGGGGGAACACTGAAGCTTTCTTT.

This clonotype was detected once. J is TRBJ1-1 and V is TRBV6-5, with 11 bases matching TRBD1. V lost 5 bases to trimming and J lost 6 bases; unmatched junction nucleotides: 8. CDR1 and CDR2 from the germline V gene are MNHEY and SVGAGI. This CDR3 contains 15 residues. The CDR3 DNA reads TGTGCCAGCAGTGCCCGGACAGGGGGCCTTGCTGAAGCTTTCTTT. Translated: CASSARTGGLAEAFF.

This chain connects TRBV20-1 to TRBJ2-1; TRBD2 aligns across 13 bases. CDR1 and CDR2 (germline): DFQATT, SNEGSKA (reference sequence). This CDR3 spans 15 amino acids. Trimming removed 6 bases from V and 6 bases from J; junction bases left unmatched: 8. CDR3: CSAHGLAGVSNEQFF. CDR3 DNA sequence: TGCAGTGCGCATGGACTAGCGGGGGTTAGCAATGAGCAGTTCTTC.

The chain couples TRBV6-5 to TRBJ2-7, with TRBD1 as a possible D gene (6 bases). Germline-derived CDR1 and CDR2 are MNHEY and SVGAGI. CDR3 size: 14 residues. V dropped 2 bases and J dropped 3 bases, with 11 bases sitting between them. The CDR3 sequence is CASSYARGHYEQYF. In nucleotides, the CDR3 is TGTGCCAGCAGTTACGCCAGGGGCCACTACGAGCAGTACTTC.

The rearrangement uses TRBV10-3 and TRBJ2-7; D is tentatively TRBD1 or TRBD2 (5 bases each). CDR1 is ENHRY, CDR2 SYGVKD, per germline. This CDR3 is 12 amino acids long. The V gene lost 6 bases and the J gene lost 6 bases, with 12 bases spanning the gap. CDR3 protein: CAISWDGAEQYF. CDR3 DNA sequence: TGTGCCATCAGCTGGGACGGCGCCGAGCAGTACTTC.

This clonotype was observed once. This chain links TRBV6-2 or TRBV6-3 with TRBJ1-1; TRBD1 agrees at 7 bases. Germline values: CDR1 MNHEY, CDR2 SVGEGT. The CDR3 extends over 16 amino acids. The V segment lost 6 bases and the J segment 0 bases; nucleotides outside the gene matches: 10. CDR3 sequence (DNA): TGTGCCAGCAGCGATTGGGGGACAGCACTGAACACTGAAGCTTTCTTT. Its translation: CASSDWGTALNTEAFF.

This chain joins TRBV20-1 and TRBJ2-7; D may be TRBD2 (6 bases). V was cut by 3 bases and J by 7 bases, with 16 bases left in between. The CDR3 is 13 amino acids. Germline V lookup: CDR1 DFQATT, CDR2 SNEGSKA (reference sequence). In nucleotides, the CDR3 is TGCAGTGCTAGTTTAGGTCCCGCGGGGGAGCAGTACTTC. Protein product: CSASLGPAGEQYF.

J is TRBJ2-5 and V is TRBV4-2, with D tentatively TRBD2 (5 bases). CDR3 size: 19 residues. Looked up from germline, CDR1 is LGHNA and CDR2 is YNFKEQ. The V gene lost 0 bases and the J gene lost 5 bases, with 25 bases spanning the gap. The CDR3, as DNA: TGTGCCAGCAGCCAAGATTCGAGCCGGGGATCCAAGTCGGCGGAGACCCAGTACTTC. Translation gives CASSQDSSRGSKSAETQYF.

In DNA, the CDR3 is TGTGCCAGCAGCACAGGGTCTAGGAGCAATCAGCCCCAGCATTTT. Translating it yields CASSTGSRSNQPQHF. The chain employs TRBV7-2 and TRBJ1-5; D might be TRBD1 (6 bases). This CDR3 has 15 amino acids. CDR1 and CDR2 from the germline V gene are SGHTA and FQGNSA. V was cut by 5 bases and J by 1 base, with 12 bases left in between.

The V and J genes are TRBV10-3 and TRBJ2-1; 7 nucleotides match TRBD2. Germline CDR1 and CDR2: ENHRY and SYGVKD. V lost 10 bases to trimming and J lost 1 base; unmatched junction nucleotides: 7. The CDR3 runs to 14 residues. CDR3 sequence: CATSWEGSYNEQFF. The DNA of the CDR3 is TGTGCCACCTCCTGGGAGGGGTCCTACAATGAGCAGTTCTTC.

The chain combines TRBV4-1 with TRBJ1-1; D unclear. V gave up 1 base and J gave up 2 bases, with 11 bases separating them. From germline, CDR1 is MGHRA and CDR2 YSYEKL. The CDR3 extends over 15 amino acids. CDR3 region: CASSQVGGSNTEAFF. In DNA form, the CDR3 reads TGCGCCAGCAGCCAAGTAGGCGGAAGTAACACTGAAGCTTTCTTT.

The J gene is TRBJ2-1, the V gene TRBV18; 9 bases fit TRBD2. The V gene's germline CDR1 is KGHSH and CDR2 LQKENI. The CDR3 sequence is 16 residues long. V shed 0 bases and J 4 bases; nucleotides not matched to a gene: 4. DNA for the CDR3: TGTGCCAGCTCACCACCCGCGGGGGGGGAATACAATGAGCAGTTCTTC. Amino acids: CASSPPAGGEYNEQFF.

The chain has TRBV5-1 and TRBJ1-2; D is unclear. CDR3 length equals 15 residues. V lost 0 bases and J 0 bases, leaving 9 bases between the germline ends. CDR1 is SGHRS and CDR2 is YFSETQ in the germline V gene. The CDR3 nucleotides read TGCGCCAGCAGCTTGGTTGGGATAGCTAACTATGGCTACACCTTC. Amino acids: CASSLVGIANYGYTF.

The rearrangement links TRBV12-5 to TRBJ1-5; D not resolved. The ends were cut back, 5 bases at V and 6 bases at J, with 14 bases in the middle. Germline V gene data show CDR1 as LGHNT and CDR2 as FRNRAP. CDR3 length: 14 residues. The CDR3 DNA follows: TGTGCTAGTGGTCCGGACCTACACGGTCAGCCCCAGCATTTT. This encodes CASGPDLHGQPQHF.

The V call is TRBV27, the J call TRBJ2-1; 8 bases fit TRBD2. Germline V gene sequence: CDR1 MNHEY, CDR2 SMNVEV (reference sequence). V gave up 5 bases and J gave up 10 bases; unmatched junction bases: 10. This CDR3 region has 14 residues. The CDR3 protein is CASSPHGGVREQFF. The CDR3 bases are TGTGCCAGCAGTCCCCACGGGGGGGTTCGGGAGCAGTTCTTC.

V is TRBV29-1 and J is TRBJ2-5; 11 bases line up with TRBD1. The germline V gene has CDR1 SQVTM and CDR2 ANQGSEA. This CDR3 has 12 amino acids. The junction had 3 bases not matched to a gene; V was cut back by 7 bases and J by 5 bases. As DNA, the CDR3 is TGCAGCGGGACAGGGGGCGCGGAGACCCAGTACTTC. It translates to CSGTGGAETQYF.

The chain recombines TRBV3-1 with TRBJ2-3, with 8 positions matching TRBD2. After removal of 4 bases from V and 2 bases from J, the junction contained 5 bases not matched to a gene. The germline V gene encodes CDR1 LGHDT and CDR2 YNNKEL (reference sequence). The CDR3 has 15 residues. The DNA for the CDR3 is TGTGCCAGCAGCCCACTAGCGGCCCCCACAGATACGCAGTATTTT. It specifies CASSPLAAPTDTQYF.